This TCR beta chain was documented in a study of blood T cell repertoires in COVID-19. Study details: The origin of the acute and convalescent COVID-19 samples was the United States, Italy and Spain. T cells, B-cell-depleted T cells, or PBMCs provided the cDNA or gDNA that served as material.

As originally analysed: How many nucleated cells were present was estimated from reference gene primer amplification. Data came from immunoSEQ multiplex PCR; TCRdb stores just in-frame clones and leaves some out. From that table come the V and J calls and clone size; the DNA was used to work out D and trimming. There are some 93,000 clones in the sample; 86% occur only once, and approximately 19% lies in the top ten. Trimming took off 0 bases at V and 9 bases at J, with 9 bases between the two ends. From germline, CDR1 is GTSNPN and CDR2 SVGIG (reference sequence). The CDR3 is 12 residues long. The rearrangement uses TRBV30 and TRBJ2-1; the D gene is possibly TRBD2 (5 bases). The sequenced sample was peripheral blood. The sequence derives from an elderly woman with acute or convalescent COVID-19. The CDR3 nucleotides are TGTGCCTGGAGTGTGAGGGTCGGTGAGCAGTTCTTC. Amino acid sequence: CAWSVRVGEQFF.